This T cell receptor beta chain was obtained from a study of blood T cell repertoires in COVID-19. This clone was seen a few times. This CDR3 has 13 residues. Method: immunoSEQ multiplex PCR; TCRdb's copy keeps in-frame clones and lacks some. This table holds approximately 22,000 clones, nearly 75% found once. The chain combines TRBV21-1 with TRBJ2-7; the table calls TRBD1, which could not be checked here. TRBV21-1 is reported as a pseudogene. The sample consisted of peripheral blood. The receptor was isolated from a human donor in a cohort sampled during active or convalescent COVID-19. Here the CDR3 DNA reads TGTGCCAGCACCCGACAGGGAACATACGAGCAGTACTTC. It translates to CASTRQGTYEQYF.